This T cell receptor beta chain originates from a study of blood T cell repertoires in COVID-19 (dated by TCRdb to about 2020). Regarding the research as a whole: Samples covering the acute and convalescent phases of COVID-19 were provided by collaborators in the United States, Italy and Spain. The prospective study material was composed of cDNA or gDNA derived from T cells, B-cell-depleted T cells, or PBMCs. Deeply sampled blood TCRbeta repertoires from subjects exposed to, actively infected with, or recovered from COVID-19 were included in the dataset. The repertoires were released in a freely available public database meant as a resource for research on the immune response to SARS-CoV-2. The samples were drawn from two sources: the first 160 participants of the ongoing ImmuneRACE study, and 1,000 to 1,500 subjects contributed by 6 global collaborators. Sample metadata almost always included a de-identified subject ID, COVID-19 status, age in years and sex. HLA class I and class II types, where available, came from metadata supplied by the sample provider rather than from assay-based typing. General conclusions and limits of the study: How much clinical and demographic metadata was included differed by source and by participant, and the metadata was provided uncurated.

One collaborating source in Seattle enrolled patients while the patients were actively infected and followed the patients over time throughout the course of disease. The collaborating institutions used their own protocols to collect whole blood in K2EDTA tubes. For TCRbeta analysis, collaborators shipped samples in one of three forms: frozen whole blood, isolated PBMCs, or DNA extracted from either of those sample types. The immunoSEQ Assay, a bias-controlled multiplex PCR, was used to amplify TCRbeta CDR3 regions from genomic DNA. Under the source paper's analysis protocol: Within the assay, amplification of reference gene primers was used to estimate how many nucleated cells each sample contained. Sequence reads were collapsed and filtered to measure the absolute abundance of every unique TCRbeta CDR3 rearrangement. Productive Simpson clonality was computed per sample as the square root of Simpson's diversity index over productive rearrangements. The table was pulled from immuneACCESS by TCRdb, which kept in-frame rearrangements only. Such tables lose some clones; where checked, under half of the loss comes from unresolved V genes, and the rest has no known cause. V and J calls and clone size come straight from that table; D and trimming were deduced from the DNA. The sample table shows 70,000 or so clones, and 75% to 90% are seen once. The ten largest clonotypes hold 9.5% to 15% of the sample.

In the germline V gene, CDR1 corresponds to SGHVS and CDR2 to FQNEAQ. Here V drops 1 base and J drops 8 bases, and the junction holds 7 bases not matched to any gene. Spanning cysteine to phenylalanine, the CDR3 consists of 14 amino acids. The read is trimmed to its CDR3 DNA, 42 bases read in frame from base 1. This clone came up a few times. Its antigen target is currently unknown. No much larger clonotype is one base removed from it; base qualities were not supplied. The clonotype originates from a man aged 50 to 59 with COVID-19, enrolled during active disease. Source material: peripheral blood. Here the chain combines TRBV7-8 and TRBJ1-2; 7 bases in between match TRBD1. The CDR3 protein: CASSLGSQGNGYTF. The nucleotides are TGTGCCAGCAGCTTAGGATCACAGGGGAACGGCTACACCTTC.